Here is one T cell receptor beta chain with its context. Its matching antigen is unknown. This sample is drawn from a study of T cell responses to AZD1222 COVID-19 vaccine. Regarding the study as a whole: Repertoires were sampled only after the peak T cell response.

Profiling relied on immunoSEQ multiplex PCR, and the TCRdb table lists in-frame clones only, not all of them. Here the sample spans 130,000 to 150,000 clones, roughly 84% being singletons. The sequencing used peripheral blood, collected 28 days after the second AZD1222 dose. This clonotype was obtained from an adult who received the AZD1222 COVID-19 vaccine.

CDR3 nucleotide sequence: TGTGCCTGTGGTACCTTTCCTTCGAACACTGAAGCTTTCTTT. It translates to CACGTFPSNTEAFF. The chain links TRBV30 to TRBJ1-1; D is uncertain. CDR1 is GTSNPN, CDR2 SVGIG, per germline (reference sequence). Trimming shortened V by 6 bases and J by 1 base, and 15 bases separated the two germline ends. The CDR3 consists of 14 residues.